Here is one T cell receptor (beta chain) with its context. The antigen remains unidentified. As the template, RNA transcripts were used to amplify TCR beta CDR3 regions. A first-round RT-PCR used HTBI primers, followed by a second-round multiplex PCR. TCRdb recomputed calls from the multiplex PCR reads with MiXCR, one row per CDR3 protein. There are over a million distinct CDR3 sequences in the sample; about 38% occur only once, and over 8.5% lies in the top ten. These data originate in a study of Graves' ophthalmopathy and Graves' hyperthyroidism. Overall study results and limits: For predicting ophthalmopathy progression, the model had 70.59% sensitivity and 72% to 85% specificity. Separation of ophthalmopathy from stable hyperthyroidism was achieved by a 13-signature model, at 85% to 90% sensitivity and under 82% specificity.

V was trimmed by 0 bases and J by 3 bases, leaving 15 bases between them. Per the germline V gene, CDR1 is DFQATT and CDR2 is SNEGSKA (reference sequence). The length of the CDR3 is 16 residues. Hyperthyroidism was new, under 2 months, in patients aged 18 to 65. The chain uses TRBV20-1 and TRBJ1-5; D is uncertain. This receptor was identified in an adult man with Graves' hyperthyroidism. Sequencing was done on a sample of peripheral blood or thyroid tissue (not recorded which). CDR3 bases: TGCAGTGCTAGAGATCGGCGCACCGGATTCAATCAGCCCCAGCATTTT. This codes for CSARDRRTGFNQPQHF.